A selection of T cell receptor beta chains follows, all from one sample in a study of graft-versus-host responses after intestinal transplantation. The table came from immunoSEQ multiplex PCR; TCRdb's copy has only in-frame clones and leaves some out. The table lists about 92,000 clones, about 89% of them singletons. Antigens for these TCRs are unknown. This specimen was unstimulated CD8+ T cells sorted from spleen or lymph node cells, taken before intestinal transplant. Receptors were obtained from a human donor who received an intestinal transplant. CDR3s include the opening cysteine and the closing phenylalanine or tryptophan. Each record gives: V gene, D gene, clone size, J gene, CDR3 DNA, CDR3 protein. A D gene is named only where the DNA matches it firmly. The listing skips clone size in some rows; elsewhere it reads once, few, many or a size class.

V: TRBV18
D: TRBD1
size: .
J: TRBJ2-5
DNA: TGTGCCAGCTCCCACAGACAGGGACGAGAGACCCAGTACTTC
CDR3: CASSHRQGRETQYF

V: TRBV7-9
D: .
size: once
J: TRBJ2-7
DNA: TGTGCCAGCAGCTTAGAGTCCGAGCAGTACTTC
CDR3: CASSLESEQYF

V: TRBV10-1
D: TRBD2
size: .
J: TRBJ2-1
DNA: TGCGCCAGCAGTGAGGGACTAGGCTCCTACAATGAGCAGTTCTTC
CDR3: CASSEGLGSYNEQFF

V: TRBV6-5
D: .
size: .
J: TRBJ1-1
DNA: TGTGCCAGCAGTTACCCCGAACTGGGAGTCACTGAAGCTTTCTTT
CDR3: CASSYPELGVTEAFF

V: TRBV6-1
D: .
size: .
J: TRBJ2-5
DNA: TGTGCCAGCAGTCGGGGAGATCGGACCCAGTACTTC
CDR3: CASSRGDRTQYF

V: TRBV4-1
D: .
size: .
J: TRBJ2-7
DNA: TGCGCCAGCAGCCAAGAGTTTCCAGGCTCCTACGAGCAGTACTTC
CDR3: CASSQEFPGSYEQYF

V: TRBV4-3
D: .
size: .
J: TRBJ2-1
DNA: TGCGCCAGCAGCCAGGATACAGGGTTGCGACTCCACAATGAGCAGTTCTTC
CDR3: CASSQDTGLRLHNEQFF

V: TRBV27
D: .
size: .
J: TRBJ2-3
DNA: TGTGCCAGCAGTGGGGGGATAGGGGATACGCAGTATTTT
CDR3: CASSGGIGDTQYF

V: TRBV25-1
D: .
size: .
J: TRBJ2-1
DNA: TGTGCCAGCAGTGAAGGTCGCAGGGTCGATGGCTACAATGAGCAGTTCTTC
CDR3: CASSEGRRVDGYNEQFF

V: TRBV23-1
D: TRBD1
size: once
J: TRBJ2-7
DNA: TGCGCCAGCAGTTACATAAGACAGGGGAATCGGTACGAGCAGTACTTC
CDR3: CASSYIRQGNRYEQYF

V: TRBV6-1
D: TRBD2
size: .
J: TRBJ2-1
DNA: TGTGCCAGCAGTGAAAGGCTAGCGGGGCTCTACAATGAGCAGTTCTTC
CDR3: CASSERLAGLYNEQFF

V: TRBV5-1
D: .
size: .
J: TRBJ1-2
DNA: TGCGCCAGCAGCTTTGAGGTGGGCCCGATATTAGCTAACTATGGCTACACCTTC
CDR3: CASSFEVGPILANYGYTF

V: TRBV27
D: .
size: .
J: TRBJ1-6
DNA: TGTGCCAGCAGTTTAGGGTCCGGGGGTATGGACTCCTATAATTCACCCCTCCACTTT
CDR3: CASSLGSGGMDSYNSPLHF

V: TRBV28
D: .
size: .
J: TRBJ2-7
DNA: TGTGCCAGCAGTTCCGGAGGCGAGCAGTACTTC
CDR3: CASSSGGEQYF

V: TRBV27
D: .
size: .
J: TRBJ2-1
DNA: TGTGCCAGCAGTTTATTGGGGACAATAATCGGGACCTACAATGAGCAGTTCTTC
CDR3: CASSLLGTIIGTYNEQFF

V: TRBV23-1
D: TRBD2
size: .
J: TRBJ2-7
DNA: TGCGCCAGCAGTCCTGCGGGGGGTAGTACAGGGCTCCGGACTAGCGGGGCCTACGAGCAGTACTTC
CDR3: CASSPAGGSTGLRTSGAYEQYF

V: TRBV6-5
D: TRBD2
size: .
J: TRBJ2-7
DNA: TGTGCCAGCAGTTCACAAGCGGGAAATGGCTACGAGCAGTACTTC
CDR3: CASSSQAGNGYEQYF

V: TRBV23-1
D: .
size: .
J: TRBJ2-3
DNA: TGCGCCAGCAGTCAAATGGTCAGGGACCTCACAGATACGCAGTATTTT
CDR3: CASSQMVRDLTDTQYF

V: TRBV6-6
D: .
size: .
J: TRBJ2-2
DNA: TGTGCCAGCAGGTTAGGAGTTGCCGGGGAGCTGTTTTTT
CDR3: CASRLGVAGELFF

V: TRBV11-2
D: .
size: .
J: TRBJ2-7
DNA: TGTGCCAGCAGCCCTGGGTACGAGCAGTACTTC
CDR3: CASSPGYEQYF

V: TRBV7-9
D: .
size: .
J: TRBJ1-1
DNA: TGTGCCAGCAGCTTAATCGGGGGAACTAACACTGAAGCTTTCTTT
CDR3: CASSLIGGTNTEAFF

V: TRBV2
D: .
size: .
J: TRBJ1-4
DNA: TGTGCCAGCAGTGCTTGGTGGGGCCTCCGCCTTAATGAAAAACTGTTTTTT
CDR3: CASSAWWGLRLNEKLFF

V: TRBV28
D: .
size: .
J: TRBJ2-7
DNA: TGTGCCAGCAGCCCATTGAACGAGCAGTACTTC
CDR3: CASSPLNEQYF

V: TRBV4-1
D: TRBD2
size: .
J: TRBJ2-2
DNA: TGCGCCAGCAGCCCAAGGCTGGGGACTAGCGGGGGGCTTGACACCGGGGAGCTGTTTTTT
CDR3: CASSPRLGTSGGLDTGELFF

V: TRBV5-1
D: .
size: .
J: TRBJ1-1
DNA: TGCGCCAGCAGCATGGACAGCACTGAAGCTTTCTTT
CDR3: CASSMDSTEAFF

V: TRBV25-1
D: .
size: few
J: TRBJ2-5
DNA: TGTGCCAGCAGCCAAAGGGGCGGCCAAGAGACCCAGTACTTC
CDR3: CASSQRGGQETQYF

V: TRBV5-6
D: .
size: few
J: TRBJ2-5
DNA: TGTGCCAGCAGCTTAGGAGGGGGCGGGGAGACCCAGTACTTC
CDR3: CASSLGGGGETQYF

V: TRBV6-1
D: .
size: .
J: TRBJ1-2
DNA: TGTGCCAGCAGCCCGGATTCTAACTATGGCTACACCTTC
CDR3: CASSPDSNYGYTF

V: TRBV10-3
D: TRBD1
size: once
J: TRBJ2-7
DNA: TGTGCCATCAGTGACACAGGGGGCGCGTACGAGCAGTACTTC
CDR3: CAISDTGGAYEQYF

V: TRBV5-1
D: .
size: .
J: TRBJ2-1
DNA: TGCGCCAGCAGCTGGTTCAGGGGGGTTCTGAACGAGCAGTTCTTC
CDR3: CASSWFRGVLNEQFF

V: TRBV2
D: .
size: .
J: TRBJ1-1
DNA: TGTGCCAGCGAGGGATTAGGTGAAGCTTTCTTT
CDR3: CASEGLGEAFF

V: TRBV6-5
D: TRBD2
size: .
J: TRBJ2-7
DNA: TGTGCCAGCAGGACACTAGCGGGAGATGGAGAGCAGTACTTC
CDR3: CASRTLAGDGEQYF

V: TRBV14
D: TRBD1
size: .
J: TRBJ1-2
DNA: TGTGCCAGCAGCCAAGGGGACAGGGGGCCTAACTACTATGGCTACACCTTC
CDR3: CASSQGDRGPNYYGYTF

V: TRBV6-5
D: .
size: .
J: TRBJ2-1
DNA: TGTGCCAGCACCAGCCGAGAGAGGGATAATGAGCAGTTCTTC
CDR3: CASTSRERDNEQFF

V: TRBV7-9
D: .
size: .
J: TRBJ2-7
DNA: TGTGCCAGCAGCGCCCGGGACTCCGGGAACTACGAGCAGTACTTC
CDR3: CASSARDSGNYEQYF

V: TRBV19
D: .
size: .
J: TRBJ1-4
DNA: TGTGCCAGTAGTATAGAGGTGGCATCAACTAATGAAAAACTGTTTTTT
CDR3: CASSIEVASTNEKLFF

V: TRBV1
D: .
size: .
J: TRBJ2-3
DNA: TGCACCAGCAGCCAAGAGGATACAGCACGCACAGATACGCAGTATTTT
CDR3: CTSSQEDTARTDTQYF

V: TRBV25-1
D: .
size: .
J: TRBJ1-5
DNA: TGTGCCAGCAGTACCGGGGCCAATCAGCCCCAGCATTTT
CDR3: CASSTGANQPQHF

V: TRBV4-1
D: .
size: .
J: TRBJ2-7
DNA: TGCGCCAGCAGCCTAGCGGTGGGGGATTGGCAGTACTTC
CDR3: CASSLAVGDWQYF

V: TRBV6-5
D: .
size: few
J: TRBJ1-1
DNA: TGTGCCAGCAGTGGACTGGGGTACACTGAAGCTTTCTTT
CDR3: CASSGLGYTEAFF

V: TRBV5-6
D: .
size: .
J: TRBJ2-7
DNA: TGTGCCAGCAGCACCGAACCCTACGAGCAGTACTTC
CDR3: CASSTEPYEQYF

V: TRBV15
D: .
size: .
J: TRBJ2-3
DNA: TGTGCCACCAGTTTGGGGGCGGGCGATACGCAGTATTTT
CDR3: CATSLGAGDTQYF

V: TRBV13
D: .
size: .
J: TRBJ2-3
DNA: TGTGCCAGCAGCGACCTACGGGAGTCGGGCACAGATACGCAGTATTTT
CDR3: CASSDLRESGTDTQYF

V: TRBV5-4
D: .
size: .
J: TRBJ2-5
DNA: TGTGCCAGCAGCTTTTTGACGGAGACCCAGTACTTC
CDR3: CASSFLTETQYF

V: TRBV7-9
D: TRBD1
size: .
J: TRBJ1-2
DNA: TGTGCCAGCAGCTTCCCAGGGACAGATATCTATGGCTACACCTTC
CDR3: CASSFPGTDIYGYTF

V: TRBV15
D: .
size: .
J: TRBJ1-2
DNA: TGTGCCACCAGCAGTTCGGTCCTAGACAGTCCAACCGACTATGGCTACACCTTC
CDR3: CATSSSVLDSPTDYGYTF

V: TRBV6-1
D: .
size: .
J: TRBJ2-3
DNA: TGTGCCAGCAGTGAGCGGCTTATTACCCCCGATACGCAGTATTTT
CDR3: CASSERLITPDTQYF

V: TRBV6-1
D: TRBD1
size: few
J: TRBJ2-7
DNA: TGTGCCAGCAGTGAATTCGGACAGGGTCTCTACGAGCAGTACTTC
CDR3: CASSEFGQGLYEQYF

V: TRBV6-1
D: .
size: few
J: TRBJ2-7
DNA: TGTGCCAGCAGTACCTACCTCTCCTACGAGCAGTACTTC
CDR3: CASSTYLSYEQYF

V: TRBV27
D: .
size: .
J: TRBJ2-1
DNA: TGTGCCAGCAGTTCCAGGCCCGGGGAAGCCTACAATGAGCAGTTCTTC
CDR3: CASSSRPGEAYNEQFF

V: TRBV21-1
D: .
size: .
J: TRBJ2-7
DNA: TGTGCCAGCGCCAGGCGGGACTATAGCTACGAGCAGTACTTC
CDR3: CASARRDYSYEQYF

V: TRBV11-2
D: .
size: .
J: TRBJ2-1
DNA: TGTGCCAGCAGCTTGTTTCTTTCGTACTCCTACAATGAGCAGTTCTTC
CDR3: CASSLFLSYSYNEQFF

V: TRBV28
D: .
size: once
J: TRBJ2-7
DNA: TGTGCCAGCAGTTCCGGACAGAGCTACGAGCAGTACTTC
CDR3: CASSSGQSYEQYF